The 31 T cell receptor beta chains reported below all come from one sample, sequenced in a study of Graves' ophthalmopathy and Graves' hyperthyroidism. TCR beta CDR3 regions were amplified from RNA transcripts. An opening RT-PCR round employed HTBI primers and preceded a second-round multiplex PCR. TCRdb analysed the multiplex PCR reads with MiXCR anew, one entry per CDR3 protein. The sample holds roughly 600,000 distinct CDR3 sequences, roughly 39% seen once. The sequencing sample was made of peripheral blood or thyroid tissue (not recorded which). These receptors all stem from an adult man with Graves' hyperthyroidism.

This clonotype was detected only a few times. The J gene is TRBJ2-1, the V gene TRBV24-1; D gene ambiguous. The germline CDR1 and CDR2 sequences are KGHDR and SFDVKD. The V end was cut by 3 bases, the J end by 8 bases, with 10 bases between. The CDR3 length is 13 residues. The CDR3 sequence is CATSDTGVHEQFF. The DNA for the CDR3 is TGTGCCACCAGTGATACCGGAGTCCATGAGCAGTTCTTC.

This clonotype was seen at least ten times. The chain recombines TRBV4-1 with TRBJ1-2; D is uncertain. The CDR3 is made up of 16 amino acids. Looked up from germline, CDR1 is MGHRA and CDR2 is YSYEKL. Trimming removed 1 base from V and 0 bases from J, with 12 bases in between. The CDR3 DNA reads as TGCGCCAGCAGCCAAGGGAGACGGATAGCTAACTATGGCTACACCTTC. Its translation: CASSQGRRIANYGYTF.

In this sample, this clonotype turned up a few times. This clone may be a read error of a much larger clone one base away. V gene TRBV20-1 combines with J gene TRBJ1-5; D unresolved. Trimming shortened V by 2 bases and J by 0 bases, and 8 bases separated the two germline ends. Germline CDR1 reads DFQATT; CDR2 reads SNEGSKA (reference sequence). The CDR3 covers 14 residues. CDR3: CSARPRTSNQPQHF. The CDR3 DNA follows: TGCAGTGCTAGACCCAGGACTAGCAATCAGCCCCAGCATTTT.

This clonotype was counted ten times or more. The chain links TRBV6-1 to TRBJ1-1; 9 bases line up with TRBD1. Looked up from germline, CDR1 is MNHNS and CDR2 is SASEGT. The CDR3 totals 15 residues. Trimming removed 5 bases from V and 4 bases from J; junction bases left unmatched: 8. The CDR3 DNA reads as TGTGCCAGCAGTCGGACATCGACAGGGGGCACTGAAGCTTTCTTT. Its translation is CASSRTSTGGTEAFF.

This clonotype was seen many times. The rearrangement joins TRBV19 to TRBJ1-6; TRBD1 is a possible D gene (6 bases). Germline CDR1 and CDR2: LNHDA and SQIVND (reference sequence). Trimming stripped 10 bases from V and 5 bases from J, with 15 bases between. The CDR3 runs 14 residues. CDR3 nucleotides: TGTGCCATCTCACAGGGTATCAATAATTCACCCCTCCACTTT. This gives the protein CAISQGINNSPLHF.

Comments on this clonotype: This may be a read error, as it is one base from a much larger clone. The chain is built from TRBV4-1 and TRBJ2-7, with D possibly being TRBD1 (6 bases). The germline gives CDR1 MGHRA, CDR2 YSYEKL. There are 14 residues in the CDR3. The CDR3 nucleotides read TGCGCCAGCAGCCACAGGGGCGAAACCTACGAGCGGTACTTC. Translated, it gives CASSHRGETYERYF.

This clonotype was counted a few times. The rearrangement uses TRBV24-1 and TRBJ2-3, with 7 bases that match TRBD1. The CDR3 consists of 14 residues. Germline lookup yields CDR1 KGHDR and CDR2 SFDVKD. The V gene end was trimmed by 7 bases and the J gene end by 2 bases; junction bases not matched to a gene: 5. Here the CDR3 DNA reads TGTGCCACCAGGGGACAGTCTGACACAGATACGCAGTATTTT. This codes for CATRGQSDTDTQYF.

In this sample, this clonotype turned up once. This chain links TRBV7-2 with TRBJ1-5; a possible D gene is TRBD1 (5 bases). The germline CDR1 and CDR2 sequences are SGHTA and FQGNSA. V lost 0 bases and J 14 bases, leaving 17 bases between the germline ends. The CDR3 consists of 14 residues. The CDR3 DNA sequence: TGTGCCAGCAGCTTAGCGGCAGGGAGGTCCTACGAGCATTTT. Its translation: CASSLAAGRSYEHF.

The chain is built from TRBV10-3 and TRBJ1-4; TRBD1 matches 7 bases. V lost 6 bases to trimming and J lost 5 bases; unmatched junction nucleotides: 21. Germline CDR1 ENHRY, CDR2 SYGVKD. The CDR3 is 19 amino acids. The CDR3 protein is CAIRDLLQGSTKSNEKLFF. The CDR3 DNA follows: TGTGCCATCAGGGACCTTTTACAGGGGTCAACTAAATCGAATGAAAAACTGTTTTTT.

The gene calls are TRBV7-9 and TRBJ2-7, with TRBD1 identical over 8 bases. J gave up 7 bases and V 3 bases, and 11 bases lay outside the gene matches. Per the germline V gene, CDR1 is SEHNR and CDR2 is FQNEAQ (reference sequence). The length of the CDR3 is 15 residues. This CDR3 reads CASSLADRDHNEQYF. The CDR3, as DNA: TGTGCCAGCAGCTTGGCGGACAGGGACCACAATGAGCAGTACTTC.

This chain joins TRBV2 and TRBJ1-3; 9 bases are shared with TRBD1. V shed 6 bases and J 9 bases; nucleotides not matched to a gene: 6. From germline, CDR1 is SNHLY and CDR2 FYNNEI. The CDR3 runs 13 residues. The CDR3 bases are TGTGCCAGCAGGAAGACAGGGGGGATCACCATATATTTT. The encoded protein is CASRKTGGITIYF.

J is TRBJ2-1 and V is TRBV7-2; the match to TRBD2 covers 9 bases. V dropped 2 bases and J dropped 7; count of bases not matched to a gene: 3. Germline loops: CDR1 SGHTA, CDR2 FQGNSA. This CDR3 has 14 amino acids. Here the CDR3 reads CASSLLAGRNEQFF. CDR3 coding DNA: TGTGCCAGCAGCTTACTAGCGGGGCGGAATGAGCAGTTCTTC.

At least ten counts were recorded for this clonotype. The chain links TRBV7-9 to TRBJ2-7; 8 bases match TRBD2. The CDR3 spans 13 residues. CDR1 is SEHNR, CDR2 FQNEAQ, per germline (reference sequence). The V segment lost 4 bases and the J segment 3 bases; nucleotides outside the gene matches: 2. Written as DNA, the CDR3 is TGTGCCAGCAGCTCAACTAGCGGCTACGAGCAGTACTTC. Amino acids: CASSSTSGYEQYF.

This clonotype was seen repeatedly, ten times or more. The genes are TRBV6-1 and TRBJ1-1, with D tentatively TRBD1 (5 bases). V was cut by 7 bases and J by 3 bases, with 15 bases left in between. The CDR3 is 14 amino acids. Germline values: CDR1 MNHNS, CDR2 SASEGT. CDR3 residues: CASILARADTEAFF. The CDR3 bases are TGTGCCAGCATTCTGGCCAGGGCGGACACTGAAGCTTTCTTT.

The chain joins TRBV19 to TRBJ2-3, with D perhaps matching TRBD1 (6 bases). Trimming took 5 bases from V and 1 from J, leaving 16 bases between them. The CDR3 is 16 amino acids. Germline values: CDR1 LNHDA, CDR2 SQIVND (reference sequence). This CDR3 is CASSPKGGYGTDTQYF. DNA of the CDR3: TGTGCCAGTAGTCCAAAAGGGGGATACGGCACAGATACGCAGTATTTT.

This clonotype was detected a few times. The genes are TRBV7-8 and TRBJ1-6; 7 nucleotides align to TRBD1. Germline CDR1 is SGHVS and CDR2 is FQNEAQ. The V and J ends lost 6 bases and 6 bases, in that order; junction bases with no gene match: 8. This CDR3 has 15 amino acids. CDR3 protein: CASRSMGQFNSPLHF. In nucleotides, the CDR3 is TGTGCCAGCAGATCTATGGGACAGTTTAATTCACCCCTCCACTTT.

This clonotype was counted at least ten times. V is TRBV7-8 and J is TRBJ1-4; D perhaps matches TRBD1 (5 bases). Trimming took 0 bases from V and 7 from J, leaving 15 bases between them. The CDR3 is 16 residues long. Germline V gene lookup returns CDR1 SGHVS and CDR2 FQNEAQ. CDR3 nucleotide sequence: TGTGCCAGCAGCTTAGCGTCGGGCAGCCAGGGTGAAAAACTGTTTTTT. This sequence encodes CASSLASGSQGEKLFF. Filled out from reference TRBV7-8 and TRBJ1-4, the complete variable domain reads GAGVSQSPRYKVAKRGQDVALRCDPISGHVSLFWYQQALGQGPEFLTYFQNEAQLDKSGLPSDRFFAERPEGSVSTLKIQRTQQEDSAVYLCASSLASGSQGEKLFFGSGTQLSVL.

This clonotype was detected ten times or more. This chain uses TRBV5-8 with TRBJ1-1; D might be TRBD1 (5 bases). Per germline, CDR1 SGHTS and CDR2 YDEGEE. The CDR3 is 15 amino acids. The ends were cut back, 4 bases at V and 0 bases at J, with 13 bases in the middle. As DNA, the CDR3 is TGTGCCAGCAGCCTAATGGGACGAATGAACACTGAAGCTTTCTTT. As protein: CASSLMGRMNTEAFF.

This clonotype was observed a few times. The chain joins TRBV12-3 or TRBV12-4 to TRBJ1-1; tentative D call: TRBD1 (5 bases). V dropped 2 bases and J dropped 3 bases, with 10 bases sitting between them. This CDR3 has 14 amino acids. In DNA, the CDR3 is TGTGCCAGCAGTTTAAATCAGGGACACACTGAAGCTTTCTTT. Protein: CASSLNQGHTEAFF.

V usage is TRBV5-1 and J usage is TRBJ2-7, with D maybe TRBD1 (5 bases). The V gene's germline CDR1 is SGHRS and CDR2 YFSETQ. The CDR3 totals 14 residues. V gave up 4 bases and J gave up 4 bases, with 15 bases separating them. Here the CDR3 reads CASSPILGRYEQYF. As DNA, the CDR3 is TGCGCCAGCAGCCCGATTTTGGGGCGATACGAGCAGTACTTC.

The V call is TRBV25-1, the J call TRBJ2-7; 7 bases agree with TRBD1. This CDR3 is built from 13 residues. The V segment lost 7 bases and the J segment 0 bases; nucleotides outside the gene matches: 3. Germline values: CDR1 MGHDK, CDR2 SYGVNS. The CDR3 DNA reads as TGTGCCAGCACCGGGACAGCCTCCTACGAGCAGTACTTC. It specifies CASTGTASYEQYF.

This clonotype was detected many times. The chain combines TRBV2 with TRBJ2-7; D may match TRBD1 or TRBD2 (6 bases each). V was shortened by 8 bases and J by 0 bases, with 14 bases between the two germline ends. Germline V gene lookup returns CDR1 SNHLY and CDR2 FYNNEI. The CDR3 is 14 residues long. The CDR3 loop is CASVRGTGSYEQYF. The DNA of the CDR3 is TGTGCCAGCGTGAGGGGGACTGGCTCCTACGAGCAGTACTTC.

The chain couples TRBV2 to TRBJ2-6; a possible D gene is TRBD1 (6 bases). Trimming removed 10 bases at V and 3 bases at J, with 19 bases between. The V gene's germline CDR1 is SNHLY and CDR2 FYNNEI. This CDR3 has 16 residues. The CDR3 here is CATDGTFGIGANVLTF. As DNA, the CDR3 is TGTGCCACCGACGGGACATTCGGAATTGGGGCCAACGTCCTGACTTTC.

This clonotype was seen at least ten times. The chain uses TRBV29-1 and TRBJ1-1; 7 bases fit TRBD1. The V gene end was trimmed by 7 bases and the J gene end by 2 bases; junction bases not matched to a gene: 4. The CDR3 contains 12 residues. From germline, CDR1 is SQVTM and CDR2 ANQGSEA. CDR3 residues: CSGNRGNTEAFF. DNA for the CDR3: TGCAGCGGTAACAGGGGTAACACTGAAGCTTTCTTT.

The CDR3 region has the DNA TGCAGCGCCCGGGCCAACGTCCTGACTTTC. As protein: CSARANVLTF. The chain carries TRBV29-1 and TRBJ2-6; D unresolved. Germline lookup yields CDR1 SQVTM and CDR2 ANQGSEA. The ends were cut back, 7 bases at V and 5 bases at J, with 3 bases in the middle. The CDR3 has 10 amino acids.

The gene calls are TRBV29-1 and TRBJ1-1; the D gene is possibly TRBD1 (5 bases). The V end lost 4 bases, the J end lost 0 bases, and 12 bases lay between the germline ends. Germline CDR1 reads SQVTM; CDR2 reads ANQGSEA. This CDR3 comprises 14 residues. The CDR3 region is CSVGVGGMNTEAFF. CDR3 DNA sequence: TGCAGCGTTGGGGTGGGGGGGATGAACACTGAAGCTTTCTTT.

This clonotype was counted at least ten times. V usage is TRBV11-2 and J usage is TRBJ1-5; no clear D. V was pared by 0 bases and J by 2 bases, with 2 bases between. Germline CDR1 SGHAT, CDR2 FQNNGV. The CDR3 consists of 13 residues. CDR3 sequence (DNA): TGTGCCAGCAGCTTAGATCGCAATCAGCCCCAGCATTTT. It specifies CASSLDRNQPQHF.

This clonotype was found many times. This chain uses TRBV7-9 with TRBJ2-5; 7 bases line up with TRBD2. Trimming removed 4 bases from V and 5 bases from J; junction bases left unmatched: 7. The germline gives CDR1 SEHNR, CDR2 FQNEAQ (reference sequence). The CDR3 spans 14 residues. The CDR3 here is CASSSWGGLETQYF. Here the CDR3 DNA reads TGTGCCAGCAGCTCATGGGGGGGGTTGGAGACCCAGTACTTC.

This clonotype was counted many times. The chain couples TRBV2 to TRBJ2-7, with a weak D call TRBD1 (6 bases). The germline V gene has CDR1 SNHLY and CDR2 FYNNEI. The germline V and J ends were trimmed by 5 bases and 0 bases, with 17 bases remaining between them. The CDR3 covers 16 residues. CDR3 residues: CASSHRAGQGSYEQYF. CDR3 nucleotide sequence: TGTGCCAGCAGTCACAGGGCCGGCCAGGGCTCCTACGAGCAGTACTTC.

DNA for the CDR3: TGTGCCAGCAGTTTAGGTAGCGAGGGCTACGAGCAGTACTTC. It specifies CASSLGSEGYEQYF. V is TRBV28 and J is TRBJ2-7; D may be TRBD2 (5 bases). The CDR3 length is 14 residues. Germline assignment: CDR1 MDHEN and CDR2 SYDVKM. V gave up 2 bases and J gave up 3 bases, with 11 bases separating them.

CDR3 DNA: TGCGCCAGCAGCTTCTCGCTAGCGGAAGGTCTCGGGTCCTACAATGAGCAGTTCTTC. It codes for CASSFSLAEGLGSYNEQFF. V usage is TRBV5-1 and J usage is TRBJ2-1; 7 nucleotides line up with TRBD2. This CDR3 comprises 19 residues. The germline V gene encodes CDR1 SGHRS and CDR2 YFSETQ. Losses at the gene ends were 2 bases for V and 1 base for J; bases not matched to a gene: 15.